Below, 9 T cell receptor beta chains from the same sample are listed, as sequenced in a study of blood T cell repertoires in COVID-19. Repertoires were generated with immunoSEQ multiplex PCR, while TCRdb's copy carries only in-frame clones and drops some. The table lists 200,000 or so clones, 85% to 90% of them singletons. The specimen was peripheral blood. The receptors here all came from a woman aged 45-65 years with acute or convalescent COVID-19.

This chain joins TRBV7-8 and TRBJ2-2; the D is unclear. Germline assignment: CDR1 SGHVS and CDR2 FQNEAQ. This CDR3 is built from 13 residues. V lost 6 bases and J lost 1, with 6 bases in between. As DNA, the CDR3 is TGTGCCAGCAGTTACAGGAACACCGGGGAGCTGTTTTTT. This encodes CASSYRNTGELFF.

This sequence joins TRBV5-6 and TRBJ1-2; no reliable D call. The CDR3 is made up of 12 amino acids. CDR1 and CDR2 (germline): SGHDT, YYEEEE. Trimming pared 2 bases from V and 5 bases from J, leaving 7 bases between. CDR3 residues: CASSLYLYGYTF. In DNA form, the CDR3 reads TGTGCCAGCAGCTTATATCTATATGGCTACACCTTC.

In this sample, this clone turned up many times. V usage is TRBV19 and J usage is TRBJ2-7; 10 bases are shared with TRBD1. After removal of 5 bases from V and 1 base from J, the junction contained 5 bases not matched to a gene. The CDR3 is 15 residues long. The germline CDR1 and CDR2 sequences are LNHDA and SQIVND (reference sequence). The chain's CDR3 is CASSLGTGVSYEQYF. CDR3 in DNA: TGTGCCAGTAGTCTCGGGACAGGGGTTTCCTACGAGCAGTACTTC.

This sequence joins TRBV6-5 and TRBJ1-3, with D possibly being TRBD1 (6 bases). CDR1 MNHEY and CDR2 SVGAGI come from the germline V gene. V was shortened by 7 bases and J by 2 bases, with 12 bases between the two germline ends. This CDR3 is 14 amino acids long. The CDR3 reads CASTLGGAGNTIYF. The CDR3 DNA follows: TGTGCCAGCACCCTAGGGGGGGCTGGAAACACCATATATTTT.

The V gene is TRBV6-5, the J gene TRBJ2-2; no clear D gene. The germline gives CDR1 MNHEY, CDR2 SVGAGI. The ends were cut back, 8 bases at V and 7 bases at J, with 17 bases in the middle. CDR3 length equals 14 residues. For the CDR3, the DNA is TGTGCCAGCGCCGAATTGTGGGCTGGCGGGGAGCTGTTTTTT. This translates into CASAELWAGGELFF.

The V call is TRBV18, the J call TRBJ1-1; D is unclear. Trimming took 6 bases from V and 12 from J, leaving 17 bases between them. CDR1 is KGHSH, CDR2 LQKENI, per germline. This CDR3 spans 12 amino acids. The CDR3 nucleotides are TGTGCCAGCTCTCGTGACCGAGAGGGCTCTTTCTTT. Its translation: CASSRDREGSFF. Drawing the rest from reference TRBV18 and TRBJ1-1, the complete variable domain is NAGVMQNPRHLVRRRGQEARLRCSPMKGHSHVYWYRQLPEEGLKFMVYLQKENIIDESGMPKERFSAEFPKEGPSILRIQQVVRGDSAAYFCASSRDREGSFFGQGTRLTVV.

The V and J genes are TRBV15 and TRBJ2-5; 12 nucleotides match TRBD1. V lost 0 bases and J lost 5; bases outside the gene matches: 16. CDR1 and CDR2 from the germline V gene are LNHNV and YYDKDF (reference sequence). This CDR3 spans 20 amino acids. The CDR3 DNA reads TGTGCCACCAGCAGAGAGGCCCCTGGGACAGGGGGCGTTTTGTGGGAGACCCAGTACTTC. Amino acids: CATSREAPGTGGVLWETQYF.

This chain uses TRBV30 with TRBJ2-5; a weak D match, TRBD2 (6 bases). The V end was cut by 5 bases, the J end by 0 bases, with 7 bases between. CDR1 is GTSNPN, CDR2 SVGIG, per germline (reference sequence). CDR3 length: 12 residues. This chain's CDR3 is CAWGDYQETQYF. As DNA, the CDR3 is TGTGCCTGGGGGGACTACCAAGAGACCCAGTACTTC. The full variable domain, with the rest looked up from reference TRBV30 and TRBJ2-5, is SQTIHQWPATLVQPVGSPLSLECTVEGTSNPNLYWYRQAAGRGLQLLFYSVGIGQISSEVPQNLSASRPQDRQFILSSKKLLLSDSGFYLCAWGDYQETQYFGPGTRLLVL.

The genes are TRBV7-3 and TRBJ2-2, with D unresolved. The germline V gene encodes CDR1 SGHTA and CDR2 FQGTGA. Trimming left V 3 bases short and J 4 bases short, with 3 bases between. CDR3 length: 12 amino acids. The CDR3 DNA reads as TGTGCCAGCAGCTTCATCACCGGGGAGCTGTTTTTT. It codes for CASSFITGELFF.